Listed here is a single T cell receptor (beta chain). Its antigen remains unknown. The record originates from a study of cytomegalovirus exposure and HLA in healthy donors. Study-wide context: Genotyping of 398 donors showed that about 84% belonged to the Caucasian-associated ancestry cluster. General study points: The number of N-insertions in an Asian-associated ancestry cluster was reportedly below the approximately 690-donor mean in a later analysis.

The donors (healthy individuals) were bone marrow donors. The germline V gene has CDR1 SGHRS and CDR2 YFSETQ. The CDR3 is 13 residues long. Trimming cost V 4 bases and J 4 bases, with 11 bases left between them. In the PCR, 60 Vbeta and 13 Jbeta primers were used. Produced via immunoSEQ multiplex PCR; TCRdb's table is partial and in-frame only. The sample records about 180,000 clones, 80% being singletons. This chain uses TRBV5-1 with TRBJ1-2; possibly TRBD1 for D (6 bases). The sequence was collected from a middle-aged man in good health and CMV-seronegative. The sample was PBMCs. CDR3 amino acids: CASSPEDSYGYTF. The DNA of the CDR3 is TGCGCCAGCAGCCCCGAGGACAGCTATGGCTACACCTTC.